This T cell receptor (beta chain) emerged from a study of blood T cell repertoires in COVID-19. In the study overall: The United States, Italy and Spain provided the acute and convalescent COVID-19 samples. PBMCs, B-cell-depleted T cells, or T cells provided the cDNA or gDNA that made up the material.

This CDR3 has 10 residues. Points on this clone: One junction end does not reproduce the germline sequence, and a read error may be involved.

Original data processing: Amplification of reference gene primers was used by the study to estimate nucleated cell counts. Clones were read by immunoSEQ multiplex PCR, and TCRdb kept only the in-frame ones, dropping some. The V and J calls and clone size are taken from that table; D and trimming were inferred from the DNA. The sample lists approximately 100,000 clones, roughly 89% occurring once. Specimen: peripheral blood. The clonotype comes from a human donor with acute or convalescent COVID-19. The donor label of this sample is uncertain. J is TRBJ1-2 and V is TRBV12-3 or TRBV12-4; no definite D call. The CDR3 DNA sequence: TGTGCCAGCAGTTTGAGGGCGGAGGTCTTC. This gives the protein CASSLRAEVF.